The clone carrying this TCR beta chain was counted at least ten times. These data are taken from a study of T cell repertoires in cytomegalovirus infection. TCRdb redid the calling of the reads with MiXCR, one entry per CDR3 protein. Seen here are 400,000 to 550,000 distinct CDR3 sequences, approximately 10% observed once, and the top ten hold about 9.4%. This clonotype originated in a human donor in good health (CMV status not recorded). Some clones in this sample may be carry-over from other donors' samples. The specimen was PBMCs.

The CDR3 is CASSLYIGGGAHTEAFF. For the CDR3, the DNA is TGTGCCAGCAGCTTATACATCGGAGGGGGCGCGCACACTGAAGCTTTCTTT. J is TRBJ1-1 and V is TRBV11-2; 7 bases match TRBD1. This CDR3 spans 17 amino acids. CDR1 and CDR2 (germline): SGHAT, FQNNGV. The V gene end was trimmed by 2 bases and the J gene end by 3 bases; junction bases not matched to a gene: 12.